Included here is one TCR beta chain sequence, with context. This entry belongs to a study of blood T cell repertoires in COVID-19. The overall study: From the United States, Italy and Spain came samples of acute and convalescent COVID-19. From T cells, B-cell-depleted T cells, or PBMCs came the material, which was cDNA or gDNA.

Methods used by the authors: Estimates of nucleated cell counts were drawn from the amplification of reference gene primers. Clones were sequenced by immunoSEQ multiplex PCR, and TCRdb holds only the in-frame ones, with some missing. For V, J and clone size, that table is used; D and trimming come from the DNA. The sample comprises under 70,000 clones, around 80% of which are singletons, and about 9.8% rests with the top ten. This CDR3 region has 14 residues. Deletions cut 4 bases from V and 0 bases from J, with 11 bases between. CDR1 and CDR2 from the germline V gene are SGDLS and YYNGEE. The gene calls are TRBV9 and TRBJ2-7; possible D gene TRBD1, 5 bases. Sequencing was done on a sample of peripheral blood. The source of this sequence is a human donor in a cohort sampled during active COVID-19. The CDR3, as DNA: TGTGCCAGCAGCCCCGAGACAGTCTCCTACGAGCAGTACTTC. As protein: CASSPETVSYEQYF.